A single sample is the source of the 17 T cell receptor beta chains below, sequenced in a study of chemoradiotherapy in HPV16-positive cancers. Data came from immunoSEQ multiplex PCR; TCRdb stores just in-frame clones and leaves some out. In the table there are approximately 23,000 clones, 90% to 95% of which are singletons. Sequencing used blood, obtained from a patient who underwent chemoradiotherapy. The receptors originated from a human donor with HPV-associated anogenital cancer.

The V gene is TRBV18, the J gene TRBJ1-2, with TRBD1 matching 11 bases. The CDR3 is 14 residues long. In germline, CDR1 is KGHSH, CDR2 LQKENI. Unmatched junction bases numbered 4, after V lost 4 bases and J lost 6 bases. Here the CDR3 DNA reads TGTGCCAGCTCACGCGGACAGGGGGCAGATGGCTACACCTTC. It codes for CASSRGQGADGYTF.

The J gene is TRBJ2-2, the V gene TRBV10-3; TRBD2 agrees at 11 bases. Germline CDR1 ENHRY, CDR2 SYGVKD. The CDR3 extends over 16 amino acids. V gave up 4 bases and J gave up 4 bases; unmatched junction bases: 5. In DNA form, the CDR3 reads TGTGCCATCAGTGGGGAGACTAGCGGGGCCACCGGGGAGCTGTTTTTT. As protein: CAISGETSGATGELFF.

Here the CDR3 DNA reads TGTGCCAGCAGTGGGACTAGGACACAAGAGACCCAGTACTTC. Translating gives CASSGTRTQETQYF. This sequence joins TRBV6-1 and TRBJ2-5, with 7 bases lining up with TRBD2. The CDR3 extends over 14 amino acids. Trimming at V came to 4 bases and at J to 2 bases, leaving 4 bases not matched to a gene. Germline-derived CDR1 and CDR2 are MNHNS and SASEGT.

The rearrangement links TRBV5-1 to TRBJ2-5; D gene ambiguous. V dropped 0 bases and J dropped 5 bases, with 11 bases sitting between them. The CDR3 is made up of 14 amino acids. Germline V CDR1 and CDR2: SGHRS, YFSETQ. The CDR3 reads CASSLEGNGETQYF. The CDR3 nucleotides are TGCGCCAGCAGCTTGGAAGGAAACGGGGAGACCCAGTACTTC.

V gene TRBV5-5 combines with J gene TRBJ2-3; 7 nucleotides line up with TRBD2. This CDR3 is built from 19 residues. After removal of 4 bases from V and 4 bases from J, the junction contained 21 bases not matched to a gene. Germline CDR1 is SGHKS and CDR2 is YYEKEE (reference sequence). The CDR3 spells CASSLVVGVGSGGADTQYF. The CDR3 region has the DNA TGTGCCAGCAGCCTGGTGGTGGGGGTAGGGTCGGGGGGTGCAGATACGCAGTATTTT.

In its sample, this clone was seen a few times. The chain recombines TRBV6-5 with TRBJ1-5, with unresolved D. The CDR3 contains 15 residues. V lost 10 bases, J lost 4 bases, and 20 bases lay in between. Germline CDR1 MNHEY, CDR2 SVGAGI. This CDR3 reads CATQRTHAGNQPQHF. The CDR3 nucleotides read TGTGCCACCCAAAGGACCCACGCGGGGAATCAGCCCCAGCATTTT.

The chain joins TRBV29-1 to TRBJ2-7, with D perhaps matching TRBD1 or TRBD2 (6 bases each). Trimming shortened V by 1 base and J by 2 bases, and 15 bases separated the two germline ends. Germline V gives CDR1 SQVTM, CDR2 ANQGSEA. The CDR3 extends over 15 amino acids. Here the CDR3 DNA reads TGCAGCGTTGAAGGTGAAACAGGGAGGACCTACGAGCAGTACTTC. Encoded protein: CSVEGETGRTYEQYF.

The chain combines TRBV6-5 with TRBJ2-7; the D is unclear. This CDR3 has 13 amino acids. CDR1 is MNHEY, CDR2 SVGAGI, per germline. The germline V and J ends were trimmed by 0 bases and 7 bases, with 10 bases remaining between them. The CDR3 region has the DNA TGTGCCAGCAGTTACTCGCCCAATATAGAGCAGTACTTC. Encoded protein: CASSYSPNIEQYF.

This chain links TRBV7-2 with TRBJ2-7, with D unresolved. The CDR3 covers 14 residues. Germline V gene lookup returns CDR1 SGHTA and CDR2 FQGNSA. V gave up 2 bases and J gave up 2 bases, with 10 bases separating them. In DNA, the CDR3 is TGTGCCAGCAGCTTATATGGGCTCCCCTACGAGCAGTACTTC. Protein product: CASSLYGLPYEQYF.

The V call is TRBV27, the J call TRBJ2-1, with unresolved D. CDR1 is MNHEY and CDR2 is SMNVEV in the germline V gene (reference sequence). CDR3 size: 16 residues. Trimming shortened V by 2 bases and J by 0 bases, and 11 bases separated the two germline ends. CDR3 in DNA: TGTGCCAGCAGTTTACGGACCGTGAGCTCCTACAATGAGCAGTTCTTC. Translation gives CASSLRTVSSYNEQFF.

This clone was recorded only once. This chain joins TRBV2 and TRBJ2-7; D gene ambiguous. The germline gives CDR1 SNHLY, CDR2 FYNNEI. This CDR3 is built from 12 residues. V was pared by 2 bases and J by 3 bases, with 5 bases between. The CDR3 loop reads CASSETVYEQYF. Here the CDR3 DNA reads TGTGCCAGCAGTGAAACAGTCTACGAGCAGTACTTC.

Here the CDR3 DNA reads TGTGCCAGCAGCCCCCAAGGGAAGCGGGCCGGGCAACAGCCCCAGCATTTT. Protein: CASSPQGKRAGQQPQHF. The chain carries TRBV27 and TRBJ1-5; D call uncertain. The CDR3 covers 17 residues. From germline, CDR1 is MNHEY and CDR2 SMNVEV (reference sequence). V shed 6 bases and J shed 7 bases, with 25 bases lying between them.

This clone was seen once. V gene TRBV28 combines with J gene TRBJ2-3; 7 nucleotides match TRBD2. The germline CDR1 and CDR2 sequences are MDHEN and SYDVKM. The CDR3 is 14 amino acids. The V gene end was trimmed by 3 bases and the J gene end by 3 bases; junction bases not matched to a gene: 3. The CDR3 DNA is TGTGCCAGCAGTTTCCCTAGCGGAACAGATACGCAGTATTTT. It codes for CASSFPSGTDTQYF.

The chain carries TRBV18 and TRBJ1-5; D perhaps matches TRBD1 (6 bases). Germline V gene lookup returns CDR1 KGHSH and CDR2 LQKENI. Deletions cut 6 bases from V and 7 bases from J, with 16 bases between. The CDR3 is 14 residues long. Written as DNA, the CDR3 is TGTGCCAGCTCGGAAAGGGGGGGGGAACAGCCCCAGCATTTT. Its translation is CASSERGGEQPQHF.

The rearrangement uses TRBV6-6 and TRBJ1-5; 7 bases match TRBD1. This CDR3 has 14 residues. V lost 7 bases and J lost 2; bases outside the gene matches: 5. CDR1 MNHNY and CDR2 SVGAGI come from the germline V gene (reference sequence). CDR3 in amino acids: CASNQGGGNQPQHF. The CDR3 DNA reads as TGTGCCAGCAACCAGGGGGGTGGCAATCAGCCCCAGCATTTT.

The J gene is TRBJ2-3, the V gene TRBV4-1, with D perhaps assigned TRBD1 or TRBD2 (5 bases each). This CDR3 comprises 15 residues. V shed 1 base and J shed 2 bases, with 10 bases lying between them. CDR1 is MGHRA, CDR2 YSYEKL, per germline. This chain's CDR3 is CASSQVEGFTDTQYF. CDR3 DNA sequence: TGCGCCAGCAGCCAAGTCGAGGGGTTCACAGATACGCAGTATTTT.

This clone was seen just once. The chain recombines TRBV4-3 with TRBJ2-7; maybe TRBD1 (5 bases). Trimming took 3 bases from V and 0 from J, leaving 9 bases between them. This CDR3 contains 14 residues. Looked up from germline, CDR1 is LGHNA and CDR2 is YSLEER. Written as DNA, the CDR3 is TGCGCCAGCAGCCAGGAGACAGCCTCCTACGAGCAGTACTTC. This sequence encodes CASSQETASYEQYF.